These 14 T cell receptor beta chains originate from one sample sequenced in a study of blood T cells in healthy people across ages. Combining a sample-barcoded 5' primer with a J-beta primer mix, a second PCR ran for roughly 7 to 11 cycles. Via MiXCR, TCRdb re-called the 5' RACE reads, giving one row per CDR3 protein. The sample has about 1.1 million distinct CDR3 sequences, more than 30% seen once. Material for sequencing was blood. The receptors derive from a man in his late teens or twenties in good health.

The chain has TRBV10-3 and TRBJ1-2; D remains unclear. Germline-derived CDR1 and CDR2 are ENHRY and SYGVKD. CDR3 length equals 13 residues. Trimming removed 7 bases from V and 4 bases from J, with 13 bases in between. CDR3 DNA: TGTGCCATCACACGGGAGGAACTCTATGGCTACACCTTC. Translating gives CAITREELYGYTF.

A few counts support this clonotype. The J gene is TRBJ1-2, the V gene TRBV4-2; D unresolved. Germline CDR1 is LGHNA and CDR2 is YNFKEQ. The CDR3 length is 13 residues. Trimming took off 1 base at V and 3 bases at J, with 6 bases between the two ends. The CDR3: CASSQGEYYGYTF. CDR3 sequence (DNA): TGTGCCAGCAGCCAAGGGGAATACTATGGCTACACCTTC.

A few counts support this clonotype. The J gene is TRBJ2-3, the V gene TRBV4-1; 11 positions match TRBD2. V lost 0 bases and J lost 0; bases outside the gene matches: 8. CDR1 and CDR2 (germline): MGHRA, YSYEKL. This CDR3 spans 19 amino acids. This chain's CDR3 is CASSQEGLAGGTSTDTQYF. CDR3 sequence (DNA): TGCGCCAGCAGCCAAGAAGGGCTAGCGGGGGGTACTAGCACAGATACGCAGTATTTT.

The chain joins TRBV12-3 or TRBV12-4 to TRBJ1-2; no firm D call. Between the trimmed V and J ends, which lost 4 bases and 6 bases, there was a span of 12 bases. The CDR3 length is 13 residues. Here the CDR3 reads CASSSSRSDGYTF. The CDR3 DNA reads as TGTGCCAGCAGTTCTTCCAGATCGGATGGCTACACCTTC.

This clonotype was recorded many times. The J gene is TRBJ2-3, the V gene TRBV11-2; D remains unclear. The CDR3 totals 13 residues. V lost 6 bases and J lost 3, with 10 bases in between. Germline CDR1 reads SGHAT; CDR2 reads FQNNGV. The CDR3 DNA sequence: TGTGCCAGCAGTTTGGGCCAGACAGATACGCAGTATTTT. This sequence encodes CASSLGQTDTQYF.

About this clonotype: A much larger clone sits a single nucleotide away, making a read error possible. The J gene is TRBJ2-1, the V gene TRBV29-1; D ambiguous. There are 12 residues in the CDR3. The germline gives CDR1 SQVTM, CDR2 ANQGSEA. The CDR3 nucleotides read TGCAGCGTAAACACCGCAACCAATGAGCCGTTCTTC. It yields the protein CSVNTATNEPFF.

This chain links TRBV20-1 with TRBJ2-7; 8 nucleotides agree with TRBD1. V lost 0 bases, J lost 6 bases, and 4 bases stayed unmatched. Germline assignment: CDR1 DFQATT and CDR2 SNEGSKA (reference sequence). The CDR3 sequence is 13 residues long. CDR3 bases: TGCAGTGCTAGAGACGCCGGACAGGGCGAGCAGTACTTC. Encoded protein: CSARDAGQGEQYF.

This clonotype was picked up a small number of times. This chain's CDR3 is CASSEVRDGYTF. The CDR3 nucleotides read TGTGCCAGCAGTGAAGTGCGCGACGGCTACACCTTC. The gene calls are TRBV6-1 and TRBJ1-2; D gene ambiguous. CDR1 is MNHNS, CDR2 SASEGT, per germline. The CDR3 extends over 12 amino acids. Trimming left V 1 base short and J 8 bases short, with 8 bases between.

The chain employs TRBV10-3 and TRBJ1-5; D gene unclear. The CDR3 extends over 14 amino acids. CDR1 ENHRY and CDR2 SYGVKD come from the germline V gene. V lost 4 bases to trimming and J lost 0 bases, with 7 bases between them. The CDR3, as DNA: TGTGCCATCAGTGCAGAGATTAGCAATCAGCCCCAGCATTTT. The encoded protein is CAISAEISNQPQHF.

This clonotype was detected a few times. This chain connects TRBV6-5 to TRBJ1-4; the match to TRBD1 covers 11 bases. CDR3 size: 15 residues. Germline V gene data show CDR1 as MNHEY and CDR2 as SVGAGI. The ends lost 4 bases at V and 7 bases at J; junction bases unmatched: 5. CDR3 nucleotides: TGTGCCAGCAGTTCTCGGACAGGGGGCAGTGAAAAACTGTTTTTT. Amino acids: CASSSRTGGSEKLFF.

The V call is TRBV6-2 or TRBV6-3, the J call TRBJ1-2; D gene ambiguous. The CDR3 covers 15 residues. V shed 6 bases and J shed 2 bases, with 16 bases lying between them. Looked up from germline, CDR1 is MNHEY and CDR2 is SVGEGT. In DNA form, the CDR3 reads TGTGCCAGCAGCTACCTTGCGCGACACAACTATGGCTACACCTTC. It codes for CASSYLARHNYGYTF.

This chain links TRBV20-1 with TRBJ2-7, with a possible D match to TRBD1 (6 bases). The germline V gene has CDR1 DFQATT and CDR2 SNEGSKA (reference sequence). The V end lost 4 bases, the J end lost 7 bases, and 23 bases lay between the germline ends. The CDR3 covers 15 residues. CDR3 sequence: CSATGTTLSYNEQYF. CDR3 DNA: TGCAGTGCTACGGGGACAACACTATCCTACAATGAGCAGTACTTC.

There are a few counts of this clonotype. J is TRBJ2-1 and V is TRBV6-1; perhaps TRBD1 as D (6 bases). This CDR3 has 16 amino acids. The germline V and J ends were trimmed by 3 bases and 4 bases, with 16 bases remaining between them. CDR1 is MNHNS and CDR2 is SASEGT in the germline V gene. The CDR3 here is CASSDQGSGRYNEQFF. The CDR3 coding sequence is TGTGCCAGCAGTGATCAGGGGAGTGGTCGGTACAATGAGCAGTTCTTC.

The chain couples TRBV5-8 to TRBJ1-2; tentatively, D is TRBD1 (6 bases). This CDR3 spans 15 amino acids. V shed 6 bases and J shed 7 bases, with 22 bases lying between them. The V gene's germline CDR1 is SGHTS and CDR2 YDEGEE. The CDR3 nucleotides read TGTGCCAGCACCACGGAGGCAGGGGTTTTTGGTGGCTACACCTTC. This translates into CASTTEAGVFGGYTF.